This T cell receptor beta chain was captured in a study of blood T cells in healthy people across ages. Study results and caveats: The fall in TCR beta diversity per million T cells was roughly linear with age.

Healthy individuals of Caucasian origin from Russia, aged roughly 6 to 100, served as donors. Together with a sample-barcoded 5' primer, a J-beta primer mix was included in a second PCR lasting about 7 to 11 cycles. Each CDR3 protein is one row after TCRdb ran MiXCR on the 5' RACE reads. The sample shows about 640,000 distinct CDR3 sequences, roughly 30% of them seen only once. Germline values: CDR1 KGHSH, CDR2 LQKENI. Trimming removed 8 bases from V and 5 bases from J, with 15 bases in between. The CDR3 has 14 residues. Comment on this clonotype: What it binds is not known.

The sequencing sample was made of blood. The source of this sequence is a woman of 80 years or more in good health. The J gene is TRBJ1-4, the V gene TRBV18; D gene ambiguous. The CDR3 protein is CASLREPINEKLFF. In DNA, the CDR3 is TGTGCCAGCCTCCGTGAACCCATAAATGAAAAACTGTTTTTT.